One and the same sample provided the 14 T cell receptor beta chains below, sequenced in a study of cytomegalovirus exposure and HLA in healthy donors. The PCR made use of 60 Vbeta and 13 Jbeta primers. Produced via immunoSEQ multiplex PCR; TCRdb's table is partial and in-frame only. The sample carries about 140,000 clones, 75% to 85% recorded once. Sequencing input: PBMCs. The receptors originated from a man aged 35 to 55 in good health and CMV-seronegative.

This chain uses TRBV7-9 with TRBJ2-7; D is possibly TRBD2 (7 bases). Between the trimmed V and J ends, which lost 3 bases and 3 bases, there was a span of 18 bases. Germline loops: CDR1 SEHNR, CDR2 FQNEAQ (reference sequence). The CDR3 contains 16 residues. CDR3: CASSFVAGAGGYEQYF. In nucleotides, the CDR3 is TGTGCCAGCAGCTTCGTGGCGGGGGCTGGGGGCTACGAGCAGTACTTC.

This chain connects TRBV7-2 to TRBJ2-1; D is unclear. This CDR3 contains 12 residues. V lost 2 bases to trimming and J lost 7 bases, with 6 bases between them. CDR1 SGHTA and CDR2 FQGNSA come from the germline V gene. The CDR3 DNA sequence: TGTGCCAGCAGCTTACTGAGGAATGAGCAGTTCTTC. Translating it yields CASSLLRNEQFF.

This clone turned up a few times. The chain is built from TRBV10-2 and TRBJ2-7; 7 bases fit TRBD1. This CDR3 is 16 amino acids long. J gave up 5 bases and V 2 bases, and 12 bases lay outside the gene matches. Germline V lookup: CDR1 WSHSY, CDR2 SAAADI. CDR3 DNA sequence: TGCGCCAGCAGTGAGCTCGGGACAGCGAGAAGCGACGAGCAGTACTTC. Its protein is CASSELGTARSDEQYF.

The rearrangement joins TRBV7-8 to TRBJ1-6; TRBD1 matches at 8 bases. CDR1 and CDR2 from the germline V gene are SGHVS and FQNEAQ. The ends lost 2 bases at V and 7 bases at J; junction bases unmatched: 7. The CDR3 sequence is 16 residues long. The DNA for the CDR3 is TGTGCCAGCAGCTTAACCCAGGGGGCCCTGAATTCACCCCTCCACTTT. Amino acid sequence: CASSLTQGALNSPLHF. Drawing the rest from reference TRBV7-8 and TRBJ1-6, the complete variable domain is GAGVSQSPRYKVAKRGQDVALRCDPISGHVSLFWYQQALGQGPEFLTYFQNEAQLDKSGLPSDRFFAERPEGSVSTLKIQRTQQEDSAVYLCASSLTQGALNSPLHFGNGTRLTVT.

The chain recombines TRBV6-5 with TRBJ2-7, with 8 nucleotides matching TRBD1. This CDR3 contains 16 residues. CDR1 and CDR2 from the germline V gene are MNHEY and SVGAGI. V trimming: 3 bases; J trimming: 2 bases; junction bases outside the gene matches: 9. The CDR3 loop is CASSYNGQGLTYEQYF. CDR3 bases: TGTGCCAGCAGTTATAACGGACAGGGTTTGACCTACGAGCAGTACTTC.

The genes are TRBV18 and TRBJ1-3, with 10 bases matching TRBD1. Per the germline V gene, CDR1 is KGHSH and CDR2 is LQKENI. V gave up 3 bases and J gave up 0 bases; unmatched junction bases: 11. There are 19 residues in the CDR3. As DNA, the CDR3 is TGTGCCAGCTCACCCATTGCGACGGGACAGGGGAGCTCTGGAAACACCATATATTTT. This codes for CASSPIATGQGSSGNTIYF.

The rearrangement joins TRBV7-6 to TRBJ2-7; D unclear. V lost 1 base to trimming and J lost 4 bases, with 14 bases between them. Germline lookup yields CDR1 SGHVS and CDR2 FNYEAQ. This CDR3 comprises 15 residues. In DNA, the CDR3 is TGTGCCAGCAGCTTAGAAGGCGAGCGTCGGTACGAGCAGTACTTC. It encodes CASSLEGERRYEQYF.

V usage is TRBV9 and J usage is TRBJ1-3; 8 bases align to TRBD1. CDR3 size: 16 residues. V trimming: 4 bases; J trimming: 2 bases; junction bases outside the gene matches: 8. CDR1 SGDLS and CDR2 YYNGEE come from the germline V gene. The CDR3 nucleotides read TGTGCCAGCAGCAGACTTACAGGGGGTACTGGAAACACCATATATTTT. Translated: CASSRLTGGTGNTIYF.

This chain joins TRBV2 and TRBJ2-7, with 13 bases fitting TRBD2. Unmatched junction bases numbered 13, after V lost 8 bases and J lost 6 bases. CDR1 SNHLY and CDR2 FYNNEI come from the germline V gene. There are 16 residues in the CDR3. The CDR3 coding sequence is TGTGCCAGCCTACTAGCGGGGGGGCCGGATTTGAGCGAGCAGTACTTC. It is translated as CASLLAGGPDLSEQYF.

V gene TRBV10-2 combines with J gene TRBJ2-2; the match to TRBD1 covers 8 bases. The CDR3 is made up of 15 amino acids. Trimming cost V 6 bases and J 2 bases; bases outside gene matches: 5. The germline V gene has CDR1 WSHSY and CDR2 SAAADI. DNA for the CDR3: TGCGCCAGCAGAGGGACAGGCCCCAACACCGGGGAGCTGTTTTTT. Protein: CASRGTGPNTGELFF.

This sequence joins TRBV27 and TRBJ2-1, with TRBD2 matching 7 bases. Germline CDR1 is MNHEY and CDR2 is SMNVEV (reference sequence). The junction had 8 bases not matched to a gene; V was cut back by 5 bases and J by 4 bases. The CDR3 length is 15 residues. In DNA, the CDR3 is TGTGCCAGCAGTGCCTGGCGGGGGACTTACAATGAGCAGTTCTTC. The encoded protein is CASSAWRGTYNEQFF.

The chain is built from TRBV6-5 and TRBJ2-7; D is possibly TRBD2 (6 bases). Between the trimmed V and J ends, which lost 2 bases and 5 bases, there was a span of 19 bases. Germline V gene data show CDR1 as MNHEY and CDR2 as SVGAGI. CDR3 length: 16 residues. The CDR3 reads CASSYQVTSINHEQYF. CDR3 nucleotides: TGTGCCAGCAGTTACCAGGTAACTAGCATTAACCACGAGCAGTACTTC.

The V gene is TRBV4-3, the J gene TRBJ2-7, with 11 bases fitting TRBD2. The CDR3 consists of 18 residues. Looked up from germline, CDR1 is LGHNA and CDR2 is YSLEER. The J segment lost 0 bases and the V segment lost 1 base, leaving 8 bases of the junction unmatched. Here the CDR3 DNA reads TGCGCCAGCAGCCAAGCTTCCGCTAGCGGGGGGCTCTCCTACGAGCAGTACTTC. Translation: CASSQASASGGLSYEQYF.

The V gene is TRBV20-1, the J gene TRBJ2-2; D gene uncertain. Germline V gives CDR1 DFQATT, CDR2 SNEGSKA (reference sequence). Trimming took 7 bases from V and 6 from J, leaving 9 bases between them. This CDR3 region has 11 residues. The CDR3 loop is CSVRGPGELFF. DNA for the CDR3: TGCAGTGTCAGAGGTCCCGGGGAGCTGTTTTTT.